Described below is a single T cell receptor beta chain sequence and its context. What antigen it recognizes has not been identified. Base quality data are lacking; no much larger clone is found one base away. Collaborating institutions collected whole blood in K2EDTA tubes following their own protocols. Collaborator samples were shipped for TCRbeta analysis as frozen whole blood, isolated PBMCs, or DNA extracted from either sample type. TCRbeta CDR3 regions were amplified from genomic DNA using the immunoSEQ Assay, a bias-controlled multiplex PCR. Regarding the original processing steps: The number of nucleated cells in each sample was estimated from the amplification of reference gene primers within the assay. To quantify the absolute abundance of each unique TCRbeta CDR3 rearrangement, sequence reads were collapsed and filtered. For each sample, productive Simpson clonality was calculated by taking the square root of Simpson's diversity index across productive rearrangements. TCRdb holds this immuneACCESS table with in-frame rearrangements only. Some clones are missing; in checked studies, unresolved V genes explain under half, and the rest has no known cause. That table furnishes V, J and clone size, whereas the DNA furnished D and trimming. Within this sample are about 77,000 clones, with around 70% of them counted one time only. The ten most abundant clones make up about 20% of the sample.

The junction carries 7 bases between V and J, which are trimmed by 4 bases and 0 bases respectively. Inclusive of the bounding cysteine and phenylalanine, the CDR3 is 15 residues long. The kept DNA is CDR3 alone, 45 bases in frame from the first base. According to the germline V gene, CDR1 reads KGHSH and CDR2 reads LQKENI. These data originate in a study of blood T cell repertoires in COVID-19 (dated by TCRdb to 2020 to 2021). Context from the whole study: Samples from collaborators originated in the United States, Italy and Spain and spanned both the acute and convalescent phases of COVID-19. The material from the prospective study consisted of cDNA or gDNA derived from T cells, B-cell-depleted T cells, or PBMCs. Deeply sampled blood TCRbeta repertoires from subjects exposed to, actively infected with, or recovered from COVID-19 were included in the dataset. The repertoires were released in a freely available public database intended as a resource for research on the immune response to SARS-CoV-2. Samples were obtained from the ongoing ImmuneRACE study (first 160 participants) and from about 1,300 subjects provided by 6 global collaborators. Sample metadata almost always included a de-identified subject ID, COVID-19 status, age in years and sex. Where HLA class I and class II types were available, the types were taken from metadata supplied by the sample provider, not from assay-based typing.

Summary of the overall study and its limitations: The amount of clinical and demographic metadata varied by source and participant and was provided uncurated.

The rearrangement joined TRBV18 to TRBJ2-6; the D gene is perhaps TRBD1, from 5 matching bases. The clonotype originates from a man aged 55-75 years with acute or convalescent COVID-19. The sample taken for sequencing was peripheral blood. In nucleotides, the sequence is TGTGCCAGCTCACACAGGCGCTCTGGGGCCAACGTCCTGACTTTC. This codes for CASSHRRSGANVLTF.